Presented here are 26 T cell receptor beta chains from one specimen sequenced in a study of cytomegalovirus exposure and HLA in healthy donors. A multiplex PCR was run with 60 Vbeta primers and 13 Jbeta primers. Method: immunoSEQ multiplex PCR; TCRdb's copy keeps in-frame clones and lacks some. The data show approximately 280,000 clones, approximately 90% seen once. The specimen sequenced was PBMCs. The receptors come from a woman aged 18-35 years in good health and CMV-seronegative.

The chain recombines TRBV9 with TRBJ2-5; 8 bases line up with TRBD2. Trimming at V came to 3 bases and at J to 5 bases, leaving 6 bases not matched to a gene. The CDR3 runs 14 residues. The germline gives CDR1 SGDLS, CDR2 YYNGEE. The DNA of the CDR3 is TGTGCCAGCAGCGGCACGGGGGGGGTTGAGACCCAGTACTTC. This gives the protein CASSGTGGVETQYF.

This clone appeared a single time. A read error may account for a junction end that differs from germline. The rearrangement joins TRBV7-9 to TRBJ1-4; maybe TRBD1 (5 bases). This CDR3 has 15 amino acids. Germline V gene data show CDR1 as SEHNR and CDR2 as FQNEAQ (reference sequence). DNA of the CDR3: TGTTCCAGCAGCCCATTAGGGGCAACTAATGAAAAACTGTTTTTT. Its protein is CSSSPLGATNEKLFF. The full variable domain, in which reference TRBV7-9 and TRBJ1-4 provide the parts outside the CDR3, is DTGVSQNPRHKITKRGQNVTFRCDPISEHNRLYWYRQTLGQGPEFLTYFQNEAQLEKSRLLSDRFSAERPKGSFSTLEIQRTEQGDSAMYLCSSSPLGATNEKLFFGSGTQLSVL.

CDR3 region: CASSPTPTGPYNSPLHF. DNA of the CDR3: TGTGCCAGTAGCCCTACCCCAACAGGGCCCTATAATTCACCCCTCCACTTT. The chain uses TRBV19 and TRBJ1-6; a weak D match, TRBD1 (6 bases). Trimming stripped 6 bases from V and 2 bases from J, with 17 bases between. CDR3 length equals 17 residues. The germline gives CDR1 LNHDA, CDR2 SQIVND (reference sequence).

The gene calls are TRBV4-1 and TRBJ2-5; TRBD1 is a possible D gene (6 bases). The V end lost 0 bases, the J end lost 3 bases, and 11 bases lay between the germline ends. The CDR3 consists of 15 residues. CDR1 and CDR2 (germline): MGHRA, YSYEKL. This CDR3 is CASSQDPQGEETQYF. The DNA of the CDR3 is TGCGCCAGCAGCCAAGACCCACAGGGCGAAGAGACCCAGTACTTC.

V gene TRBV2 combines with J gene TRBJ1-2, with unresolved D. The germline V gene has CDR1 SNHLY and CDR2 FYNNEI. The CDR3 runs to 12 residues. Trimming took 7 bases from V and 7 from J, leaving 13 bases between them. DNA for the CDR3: TGTGCCAGCAACATAAATTCCCTTGGCTACACCTTC. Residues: CASNINSLGYTF. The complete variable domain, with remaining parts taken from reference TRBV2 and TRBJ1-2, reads EPEVTQTPSHQVTQMGQEVILRCVPISNHLYFYWYRQILGQKVEFLVSFYNNEISEKSEIFDDQFSVERPDGSNFTLKIRSTKLEDSAMYFCASNINSLGYTFGSGTRLTVV.

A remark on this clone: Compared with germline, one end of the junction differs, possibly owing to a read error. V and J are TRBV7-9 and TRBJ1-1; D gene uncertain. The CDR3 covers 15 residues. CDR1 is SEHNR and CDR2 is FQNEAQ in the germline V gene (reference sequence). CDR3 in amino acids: CSSSPGQALNTEAFF. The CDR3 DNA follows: TGTTCCAGCAGCCCTGGGCAGGCCCTGAACACTGAAGCTTTCTTT.

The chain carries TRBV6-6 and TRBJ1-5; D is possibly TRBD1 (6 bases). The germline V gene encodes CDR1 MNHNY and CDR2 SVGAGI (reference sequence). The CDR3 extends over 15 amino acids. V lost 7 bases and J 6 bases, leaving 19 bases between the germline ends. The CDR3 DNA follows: TGTGCCAGCACCACCTACGGGGACACGGGTCAGCCCCAGCATTTT. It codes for CASTTYGDTGQPQHF.

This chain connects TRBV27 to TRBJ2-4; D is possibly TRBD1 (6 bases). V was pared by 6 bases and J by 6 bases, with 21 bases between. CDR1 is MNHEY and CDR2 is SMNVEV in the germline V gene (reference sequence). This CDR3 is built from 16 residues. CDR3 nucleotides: TGTGCCAGCAGCCCGTACACGGGTGGACAGCGAAACATTCAGTACTTC. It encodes CASSPYTGGQRNIQYF.

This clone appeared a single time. The CDR3 is CASRKGGDYEQYF. The CDR3 DNA is TGTGCCAGCAGAAAAGGGGGGGACTACGAGCAGTACTTC. This chain links TRBV6-5 with TRBJ2-7; perhaps TRBD2 as D (7 bases). There are 13 residues in the CDR3. From germline, CDR1 is MNHEY and CDR2 SVGAGI. Trimming stripped 6 bases from V and 3 bases from J, with 12 bases between.

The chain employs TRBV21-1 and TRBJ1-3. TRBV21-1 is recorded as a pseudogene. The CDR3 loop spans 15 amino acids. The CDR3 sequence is CASSHWGDPGNTIYF. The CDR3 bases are TGTGCCAGCAGCCACTGGGGGGACCCTGGAAACACCATATATTTT.

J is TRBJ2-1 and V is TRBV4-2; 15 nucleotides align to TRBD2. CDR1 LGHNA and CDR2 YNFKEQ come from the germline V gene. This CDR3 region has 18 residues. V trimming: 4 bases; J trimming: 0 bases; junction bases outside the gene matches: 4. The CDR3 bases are TGTGCCAGCAGCCCTGGACTAGCGGGGGGGAGCTCCTACAATGAGCAGTTCTTC. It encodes CASSPGLAGGSSYNEQFF.

CDR3 in DNA: TGTGCCTGGAAATCCTCGACTTGGGTTCGGAACACTGAAGCTTTCTTT. Translated: CAWKSSTWVRNTEAFF. The chain couples TRBV30 to TRBJ1-1; D call uncertain. Trimming took off 4 bases at V and 1 base at J, with 19 bases between the two ends. Germline V gene data show CDR1 as GTSNPN and CDR2 as SVGIG (reference sequence). The CDR3 sequence is 16 residues long.

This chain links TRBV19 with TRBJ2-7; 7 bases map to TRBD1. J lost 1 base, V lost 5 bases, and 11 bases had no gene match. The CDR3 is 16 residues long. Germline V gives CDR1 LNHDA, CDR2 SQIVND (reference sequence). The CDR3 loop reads CASSPQPGQKSYEQYF. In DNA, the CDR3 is TGTGCCAGTAGTCCCCAACCGGGACAGAAATCCTACGAGCAGTACTTC.

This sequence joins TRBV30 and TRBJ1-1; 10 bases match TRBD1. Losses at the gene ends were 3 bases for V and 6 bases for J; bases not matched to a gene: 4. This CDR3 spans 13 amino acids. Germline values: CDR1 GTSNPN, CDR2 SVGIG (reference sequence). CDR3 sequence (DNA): TGTGCCTGGAGGATAGGACAGGGGGCTGAAGCTTTCTTT. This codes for CAWRIGQGAEAFF.

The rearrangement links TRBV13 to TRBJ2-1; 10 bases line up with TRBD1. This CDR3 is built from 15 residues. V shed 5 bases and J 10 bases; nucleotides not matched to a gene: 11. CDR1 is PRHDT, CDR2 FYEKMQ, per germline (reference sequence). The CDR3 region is CASSDDRGPSMEQFF. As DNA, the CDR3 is TGTGCCAGCAGCGATGACAGGGGGCCAAGCATGGAGCAGTTCTTC.

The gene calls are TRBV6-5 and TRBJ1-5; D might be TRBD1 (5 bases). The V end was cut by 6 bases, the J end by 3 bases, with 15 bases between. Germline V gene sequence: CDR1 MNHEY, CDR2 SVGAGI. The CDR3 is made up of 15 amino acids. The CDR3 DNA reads TGTGCCAGCAGCAACGGCCTAGGGGCCAATCAGCCCCAGCATTTT. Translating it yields CASSNGLGANQPQHF.

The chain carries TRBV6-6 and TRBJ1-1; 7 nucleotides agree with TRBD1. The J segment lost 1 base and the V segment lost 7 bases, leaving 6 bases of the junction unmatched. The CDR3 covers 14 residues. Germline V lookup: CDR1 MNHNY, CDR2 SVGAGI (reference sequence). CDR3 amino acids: CASKEAGGNTEAFF. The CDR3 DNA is TGTGCCAGCAAGGAGGCAGGGGGGAACACTGAAGCTTTCTTT.

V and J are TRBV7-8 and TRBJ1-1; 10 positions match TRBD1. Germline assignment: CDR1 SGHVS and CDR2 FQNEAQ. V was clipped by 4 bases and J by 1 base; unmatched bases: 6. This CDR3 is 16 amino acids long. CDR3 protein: CASSSRDRGANTEAFF. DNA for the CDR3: TGTGCCAGCAGCTCCCGGGACAGGGGAGCGAACACTGAAGCTTTCTTT. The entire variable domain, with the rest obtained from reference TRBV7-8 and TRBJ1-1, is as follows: GAGVSQSPRYKVAKRGQDVALRCDPISGHVSLFWYQQALGQGPEFLTYFQNEAQLDKSGLPSDRFFAERPEGSVSTLKIQRTQQEDSAVYLCASSSRDRGANTEAFFGQGTRLTVV.

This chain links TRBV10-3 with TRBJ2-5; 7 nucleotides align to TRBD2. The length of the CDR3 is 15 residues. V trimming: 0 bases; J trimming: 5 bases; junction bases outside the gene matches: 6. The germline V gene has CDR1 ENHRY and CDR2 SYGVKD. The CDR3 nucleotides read TGTGCCATCAGTGAGTCAGGCGGGGGTACTGAGACCCAGTACTTC. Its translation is CAISESGGGTETQYF.

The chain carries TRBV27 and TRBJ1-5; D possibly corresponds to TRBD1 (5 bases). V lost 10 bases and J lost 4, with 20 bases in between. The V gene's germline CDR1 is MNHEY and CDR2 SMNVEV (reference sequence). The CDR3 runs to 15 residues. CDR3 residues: CATQGSGGRNQPQHF. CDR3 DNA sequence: TGTGCCACCCAAGGGAGCGGGGGTAGGAATCAGCCCCAGCATTTT.

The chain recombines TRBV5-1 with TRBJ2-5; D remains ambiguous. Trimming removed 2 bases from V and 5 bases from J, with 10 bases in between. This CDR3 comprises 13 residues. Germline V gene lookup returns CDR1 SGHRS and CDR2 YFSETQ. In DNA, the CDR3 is TGCGCCAGCAGCTTAAACTCGCCTGAGACCCAGTACTTC. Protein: CASSLNSPETQYF.

The DNA of the CDR3 is TGTGCCAGCAGCTTGCTACTGATCTACGAGCAGTACTTC. Amino acids: CASSLLLIYEQYF. The chain combines TRBV5-8 with TRBJ2-7, with unresolved D. This CDR3 region has 13 residues. The germline gives CDR1 SGHTS, CDR2 YDEGEE. Trimming removed 1 base from V and 3 bases from J, with 8 bases in between.

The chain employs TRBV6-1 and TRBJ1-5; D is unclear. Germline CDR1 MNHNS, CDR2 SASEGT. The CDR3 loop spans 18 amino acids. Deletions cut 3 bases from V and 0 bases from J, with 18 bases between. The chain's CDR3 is CASSDPQVVVYSNQPQHF. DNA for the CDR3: TGTGCCAGCAGTGATCCCCAGGTAGTTGTTTATAGCAATCAGCCCCAGCATTTT.

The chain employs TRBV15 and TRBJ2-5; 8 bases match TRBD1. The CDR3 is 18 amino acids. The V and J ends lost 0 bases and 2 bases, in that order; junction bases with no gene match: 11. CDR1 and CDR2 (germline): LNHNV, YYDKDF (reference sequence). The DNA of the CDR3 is TGTGCCACCAGCAGAGATTGGAGTGGGACAGGACTTCAAGAGACCCAGTACTTC. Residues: CATSRDWSGTGLQETQYF.

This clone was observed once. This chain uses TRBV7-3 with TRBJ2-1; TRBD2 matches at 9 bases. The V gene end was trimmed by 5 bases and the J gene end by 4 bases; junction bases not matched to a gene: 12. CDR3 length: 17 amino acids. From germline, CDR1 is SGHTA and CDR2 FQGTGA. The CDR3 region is CASSPENIAGDYNEQFF. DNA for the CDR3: TGTGCCAGCAGCCCCGAAAATATAGCGGGGGATTACAATGAGCAGTTCTTC.

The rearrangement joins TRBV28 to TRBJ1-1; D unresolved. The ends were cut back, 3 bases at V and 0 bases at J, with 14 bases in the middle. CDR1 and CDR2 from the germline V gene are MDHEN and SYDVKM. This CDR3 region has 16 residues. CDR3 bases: TGTGCCAGCAGTTTGAACCCCTATCGAATGAACACTGAAGCTTTCTTT. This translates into CASSLNPYRMNTEAFF.